This T cell receptor (beta chain) was profiled in a study of ipilimumab plus nivolumab after autologous stem cell transplantation. About the research overall: Myeloma cases were transplant-naive high-risk or relapsed within 3 years post first autologous transplant. Study findings and constraints: TCR repertoire, Treg phenotype and gut microbiota reportedly support more study of this approach.

Notes on this clone: The antigen is unknown.

Clones were read by immunoSEQ multiplex PCR, and TCRdb kept only the in-frame ones, dropping some. The sample gives about 4,000 clones, 75% to 95% of which show up once; approximately 23% is in the top ten. Patients got ipilimumab 1 mg/kg beginning 14 to 28 days post-transplant. Dosing: nivolumab 3 mg/kg IV, weeks 1, 4, 7, 10, then every two weeks to week 26. Sample: PBMCs, taken in a trial of ipilimumab plus nivolumab as post-transplant consolidation. This TCR came from a male donor with multiple myeloma.

This chain's CDR3 is CAWSDSGNTIYF. CDR3 nucleotide sequence: TGTGCCTGGAGCGACTCTGGAAACACCATATATTTT. The chain uses TRBV30 and TRBJ1-3, with D unclear. Trimming removed 3 bases at V and 0 bases at J, with 3 bases between. Germline V CDR1 and CDR2: GTSNPN, SVGIG (reference sequence). The CDR3 extends over 12 amino acids.